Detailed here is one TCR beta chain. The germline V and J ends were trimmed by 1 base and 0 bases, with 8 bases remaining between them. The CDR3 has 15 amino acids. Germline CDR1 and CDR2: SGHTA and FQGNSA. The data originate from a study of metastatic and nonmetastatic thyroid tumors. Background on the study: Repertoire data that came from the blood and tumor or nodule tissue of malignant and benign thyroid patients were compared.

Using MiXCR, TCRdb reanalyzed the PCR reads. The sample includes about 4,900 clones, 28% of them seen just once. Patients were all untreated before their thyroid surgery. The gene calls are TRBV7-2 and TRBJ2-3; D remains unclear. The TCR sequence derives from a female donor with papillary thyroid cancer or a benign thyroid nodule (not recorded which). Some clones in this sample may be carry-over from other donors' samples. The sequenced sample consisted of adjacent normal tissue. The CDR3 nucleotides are TGTGCCAGCAGCTTAGGGCAATCTAGCACAGATACGCAGTATTTT. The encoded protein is CASSLGQSSTDTQYF.